The source of this T cell receptor (beta chain) is a study of CD8+ T cells in alopecia areata. The treatment was: oral pan-JAK inhibitor, 5-10 mg twice daily. This CDR3 contains 14 residues. Trimming took 4 bases from V and 4 from J; bases not matched to a gene: 4. Germline V gene data show CDR1 as SNHLY and CDR2 as FYNNEI. In each case, RNA was isolated and then reverse transcribed into cDNA as the sequencing template. Sequenced by immunoSEQ multiplex PCR; TCRdb stores in-frame clones only, minus some. The table has 170,000 or so clones, about 53% seen once. The genes are TRBV2 and TRBJ2-5; 9 bases fit TRBD1. This sample comprised CD8+ T cells sorted from blood, obtained at week 24, from a patient treated with tofacitinib. This receptor was taken from a human donor with alopecia areata. The CDR3 DNA sequence: TGTGCCAGCAGTGGGGGACAGGGATTAGAGACCCAGTACTTC. Protein product: CASSGGQGLETQYF. The variable domain in full, completed from reference TRBV2 and TRBJ2-5, reads EPEVTQTPSHQVTQMGQEVILRCVPISNHLYFYWYRQILGQKVEFLVSFYNNEISEKSEIFDDQFSVERPDGSNFTLKIRSTKLEDSAMYFCASSGGQGLETQYFGPGTRLLVL.